The clone carrying this TCR beta chain was observed a handful of times. This entry belongs to a study of blood T cell repertoires in COVID-19. The CDR3 has 12 amino acids. From germline, CDR1 is KGHDR and CDR2 SFDVKD. V lost 3 bases to trimming and J lost 5 bases, with 6 bases between them. Sequenced by immunoSEQ multiplex PCR; TCRdb stores in-frame clones only, minus some. The data contain tens of thousands of clones, roughly four fifths of them singletons. The sample consisted of peripheral blood. The receptor was derived from a young man with COVID-19, enrolled during active disease. V usage is TRBV24-1 and J usage is TRBJ1-1, with a possible D match to TRBD1 (5 bases). The CDR3 loop reads CATSDPGTEAFF. CDR3 bases: TGTGCCACCAGTGATCCAGGGACTGAAGCTTTCTTT.